Listed below are T cell receptor beta chains from one sample, sequenced in a study of blood T cell repertoires in COVID-19. The table came from immunoSEQ multiplex PCR; TCRdb's copy has only in-frame clones and leaves some out. This table has hundreds of thousands of clones, around nine tenths appearing once. The sequencing input was peripheral blood. The receptors come from a woman aged 50 to 60 with active or convalescent COVID-19. CDR3s leave out the opening cysteine and the closing phenylalanine or tryptophan. Each record gives: V gene, J gene, CDR3 protein.

>TRBV20-1|TRBJ1-1
SASHPGAEAF
>TRBV9|TRBJ2-3
ASSVGGQEDTQY
>TRBV29-1|TRBJ2-7
SVVWEGSRPQEQY
>TRBV5-1|TRBJ2-3
ASSLGASADTDTQY
>TRBV5-1|TRBJ2-3
ASSFQGAGADTQY
>TRBV7-9|TRBJ2-1
ASSVHTGVGF
>TRBV15|TRBJ2-1
ATSRETSGMREQF
>TRBV29-1|TRBJ1-1
SVMLRVGDTEAF
>TRBV28|TRBJ1-4
ASIGGRPRLINEKLF
>TRBV5-1|TRBJ1-2
ASSSTGQSFYGYT
>TRBV28|TRBJ1-5
ASSLLSNQPQH
>TRBV6-6|TRBJ1-2
ASSPRGAGNYGYT
>TRBV7-2|TRBJ1-1
ASSFRDRGTEAF
>TRBV7-9|TRBJ1-2
ASSLETGGNYGYT
>TRBV11-2|TRBJ1-5
ASSEGQGSGSNQPQH
>TRBV9|TRBJ1-1
ASSVEGRENTEAF
>TRBV7-3|TRBJ2-5
ASGLGGGRQETQY
>TRBV12-5|TRBJ1-1
ASGFSGGRTEAF
>TRBV19|TRBJ1-3
ASSPQDTGNTIY
>TRBV4-1|TRBJ2-2
ASSLLRTGELF
>TRBV7-2|TRBJ1-3
ASSLDRAGNTIY
>TRBV6-2/TRBV6-3|TRBJ2-2
ASGPIRGGANGELF
>TRBV6-2/TRBV6-3|TRBJ1-6
ASSQADREPAPLH
>TRBV5-6|TRBJ2-1
ASSPVFGGEQF
>TRBV6-2/TRBV6-3|TRBJ1-4
ASSSRQGFYRRAEKLF
>TRBV12-3/TRBV12-4|TRBJ2-7
ASSPGDEQY
>TRBV7-8|TRBJ2-7
ASSPTDWVEQY
>TRBV3-1/TRBV3-2|TRBJ2-7
ASSHPRTAAPYEQY
>TRBV6-2/TRBV6-3|TRBJ1-6
ASSHRAVYNSPLH
>TRBV6-5|TRBJ2-7
ASRPGTGSLPEQY
>TRBV5-6|TRBJ1-1
ASSLPAGGNGNTEAF
>TRBV7-9|TRBJ2-7
ASSPWDRYEQY
>TRBV5-4|TRBJ2-7
ASSLRLEDYEQY
>TRBV3-1/TRBV3-2|TRBJ2-1
ASSQDGTGGDFVEQF
>TRBV28|TRBJ1-6
ASSILGGARDRAH
>TRBV18|TRBJ2-2
ASSPPAGGTNTGELF